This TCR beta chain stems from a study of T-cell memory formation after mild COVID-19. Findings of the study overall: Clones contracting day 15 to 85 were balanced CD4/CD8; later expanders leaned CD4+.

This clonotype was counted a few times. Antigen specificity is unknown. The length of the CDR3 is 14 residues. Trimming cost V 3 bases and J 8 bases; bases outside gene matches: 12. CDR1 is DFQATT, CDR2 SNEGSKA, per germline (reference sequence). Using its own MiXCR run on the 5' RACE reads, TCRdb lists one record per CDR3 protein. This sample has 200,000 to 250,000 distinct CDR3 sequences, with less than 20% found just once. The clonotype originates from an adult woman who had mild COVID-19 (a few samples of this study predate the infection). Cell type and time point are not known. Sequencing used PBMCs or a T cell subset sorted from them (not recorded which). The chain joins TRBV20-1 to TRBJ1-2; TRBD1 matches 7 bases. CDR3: CSASARGRLKGYTF. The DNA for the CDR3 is TGCAGTGCTAGTGCTAGGGGGCGGCTCAAAGGCTACACCTTC.